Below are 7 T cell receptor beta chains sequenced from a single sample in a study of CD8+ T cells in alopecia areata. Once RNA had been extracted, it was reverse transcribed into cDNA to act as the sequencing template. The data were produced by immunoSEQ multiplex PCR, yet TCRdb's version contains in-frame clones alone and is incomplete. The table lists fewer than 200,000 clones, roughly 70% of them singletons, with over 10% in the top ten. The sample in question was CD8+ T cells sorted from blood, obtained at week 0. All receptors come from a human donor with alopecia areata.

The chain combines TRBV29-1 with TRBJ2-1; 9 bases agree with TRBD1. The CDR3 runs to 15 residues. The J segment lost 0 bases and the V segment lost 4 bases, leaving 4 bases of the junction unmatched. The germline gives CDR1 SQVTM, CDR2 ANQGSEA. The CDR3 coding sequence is TGCAGCGTTGCTGGACAGGGGCCCTCCTACAATGAGCAGTTCTTC. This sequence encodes CSVAGQGPSYNEQFF.

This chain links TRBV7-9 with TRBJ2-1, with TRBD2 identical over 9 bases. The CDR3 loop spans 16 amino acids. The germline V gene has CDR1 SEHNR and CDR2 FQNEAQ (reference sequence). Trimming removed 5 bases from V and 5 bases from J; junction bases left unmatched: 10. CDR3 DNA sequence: TGTGCCAGCAGCCGCCCCGGGACTAGCAGAAACAATGAGCAGTTCTTC. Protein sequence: CASSRPGTSRNNEQFF.

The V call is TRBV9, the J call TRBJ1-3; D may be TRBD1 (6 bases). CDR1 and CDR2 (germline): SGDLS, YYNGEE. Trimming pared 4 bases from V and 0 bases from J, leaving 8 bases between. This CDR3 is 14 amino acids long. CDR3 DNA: TGTGCCAGCAGCCAAGGGGGCTCTGGAAACACCATATATTTT. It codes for CASSQGGSGNTIYF.

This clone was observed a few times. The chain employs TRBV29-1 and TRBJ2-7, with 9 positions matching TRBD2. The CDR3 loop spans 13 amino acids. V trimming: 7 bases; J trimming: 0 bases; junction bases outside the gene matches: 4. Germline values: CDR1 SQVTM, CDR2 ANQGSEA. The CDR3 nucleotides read TGCAGCGCCAGCGGGGGGCTCTCCTACGAGCAGTACTTC. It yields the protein CSASGGLSYEQYF.

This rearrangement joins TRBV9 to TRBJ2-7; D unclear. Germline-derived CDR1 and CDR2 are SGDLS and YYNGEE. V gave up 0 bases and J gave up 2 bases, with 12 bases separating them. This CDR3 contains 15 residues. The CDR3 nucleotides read TGTGCCAGCAGCGTAGATTCTGGGTCTACCTACGAGCAGTACTTC. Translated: CASSVDSGSTYEQYF.

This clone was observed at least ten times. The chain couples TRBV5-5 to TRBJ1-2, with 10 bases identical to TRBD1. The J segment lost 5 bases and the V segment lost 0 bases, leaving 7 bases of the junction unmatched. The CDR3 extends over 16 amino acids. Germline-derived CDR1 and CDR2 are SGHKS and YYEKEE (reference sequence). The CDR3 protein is CASSLEFLGQGYGYTF. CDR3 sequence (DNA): TGTGCCAGCAGCTTGGAATTTTTGGGACAGGGGTATGGCTACACCTTC. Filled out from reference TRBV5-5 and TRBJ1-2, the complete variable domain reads DAGVTQSPTHLIKTRGQQVTLRCSPISGHKSVSWYQQVLGQGPQFIFQYYEKEERGRGNFPDRFSARQFPNYSSELNVNALLLGDSALYLCASSLEFLGQGYGYTFGSGTRLTVV.

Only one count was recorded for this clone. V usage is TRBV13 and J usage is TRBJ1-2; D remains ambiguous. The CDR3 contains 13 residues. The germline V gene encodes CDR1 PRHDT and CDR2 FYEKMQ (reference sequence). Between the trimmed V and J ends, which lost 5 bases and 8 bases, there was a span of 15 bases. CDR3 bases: TGTGCCAGCAGCGCGACCGTGGGCTGGGGCTACACCTTC. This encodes CASSATVGWGYTF.